The clone carrying this T cell receptor beta chain was detected a few times. Its antigen remains unknown. Treatment indicated: roughly ten-day PBMC culture with coronavirus spike peptide pools or control peptides (ViraFEST assay). Ahead of the COVID-19 pandemic (2011-2018), the CD4+ T cells of the unexposed donor were collected. Negative selection was the method that isolated CD4+ T cells after more than eight days of culture. The V gene's germline CDR1 is SGHTA and CDR2 FQGNSA. V lost 5 bases, J lost 2 bases, and 13 bases stayed unmatched. The CDR3 is made up of 17 amino acids. This sample was taken from a study of vaccination and CD4 T cells after COVID-19. The overall study: Post-vaccine sampling followed dose two by a median roughly 76 days (range 14 to 241). Investigators stimulated cells with overlapping spike peptides drawn from SARS-CoV-2, HCoV-NL63, HCoV-OC43 and HCoV-229E.

Sequencing of DNA taken from cultured CD4+ T cells relied on the Oncomine TCR Beta short-read assay. Genomic DNA extraction was carried out from cultured CD4+ T cells. TCRdb itself ran the PCR reads through MiXCR, one entry per CDR3 protein. Here the sample spans 7,000 to 9,000 distinct CDR3 sequences, 32% being singletons. J is TRBJ2-7 and V is TRBV7-2, with 9 bases aligning to TRBD2. The TCR originated in a human donor in good health. Sequencing was done on a sample of CD4+ T cells from blood, cultured in vitro. The CDR3 region is CASSHSPGLAGTYEQYF. The DNA for the CDR3 is TGTGCCAGCAGCCATTCTCCGGGACTAGCAGGGACCTACGAGCAGTACTTC. The whole variable domain, remainder taken from reference TRBV7-2 and TRBJ2-7, is GAGVSQSPSNKVTEKGKDVELRCDPISGHTALYWYRQSLGQGLEFLIYFQGNSAPDKSGLPSDRFSAERTGGSVSTLTIQRTQQEDSAVYLCASSHSPGLAGTYEQYFGPGTRLTVT.